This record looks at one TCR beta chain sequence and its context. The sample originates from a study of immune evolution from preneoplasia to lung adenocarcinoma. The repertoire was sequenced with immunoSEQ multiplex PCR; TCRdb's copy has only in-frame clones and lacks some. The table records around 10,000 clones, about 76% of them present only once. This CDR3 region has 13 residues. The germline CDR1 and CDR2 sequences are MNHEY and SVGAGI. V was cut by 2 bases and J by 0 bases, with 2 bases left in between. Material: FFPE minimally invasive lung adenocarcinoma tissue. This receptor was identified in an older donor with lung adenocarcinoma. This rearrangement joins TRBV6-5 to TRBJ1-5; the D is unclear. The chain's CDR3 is CASSYNSNQPQHF. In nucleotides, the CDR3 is TGTGCCAGCAGTTACAATAGCAATCAGCCCCAGCATTTT.